This T cell receptor beta chain was identified during a study of blood T cell repertoires in COVID-19. Study summary: Donors in the United States, Italy and Spain gave samples during acute or convalescent COVID-19.

V lost 2 bases and J 2 bases, leaving 16 bases between the germline ends. The CDR3 runs 16 residues. CDR1 MNHEY and CDR2 SMNVEV come from the germline V gene (reference sequence). One Seattle source followed patients from active infection through their disease course. As processed by the authors: The assay estimated nucleated cells by amplifying reference gene primers. Clones were read by immunoSEQ multiplex PCR, and TCRdb kept only the in-frame ones, dropping some. That table is the source of V, J and clone size, and D and trimming were worked out from the DNA. The sample lists hundreds of thousands of clones, just over 85% occurring once.

V usage is TRBV27 and J usage is TRBJ2-7; possibly TRBD2 for D (5 bases). Sequencing was performed on peripheral blood. The sequence derives from a man in his fifties or sixties with COVID-19, enrolled during active disease. Written as DNA, the CDR3 is TGTGCCAGCAGTTTAGTCAGCGGAACCAAAACCTACGAGCAGTACTTC. Translated, it gives CASSLVSGTKTYEQYF.